The 25 T cell receptor beta chains given below trace back to one sample, sequenced in a study of metastatic and nonmetastatic thyroid tumors. MiXCR re-clonotyped the PCR reads for TCRdb. Here the sample spans about 40,000 clones, roughly 14% being singletons. Thyroid surgery took place with no prior treatment in any patient. Sequencing was done on a sample of blood. The receptor set was obtained from a female donor with papillary thyroid cancer or a benign thyroid nodule (not recorded which). Some clones in this sample may be carry-over from other donors' samples.

This clone was seen more than once but under ten times. This rearrangement joins TRBV6-2 or TRBV6-3 to TRBJ2-2, with 7 bases aligning to TRBD1. The CDR3 has 17 amino acids. V lost 7 bases and J lost 2; bases outside the gene matches: 13. Germline V gene data show CDR1 as MNHEY and CDR2 as SVGEGT. CDR3 coding DNA: TGTGCCAGCAAGACAGGGAGAGAAGCGCAAAACACCGGGGAGCTGTTTTTT. Translated, it gives CASKTGREAQNTGELFF.

The table lists this clone with many counts. CDR3 bases: TGCGCCAGCAGCGCGTACGGGACTAGCGGGGGGTACAATGAGCAGTTCTTC. Its translation is CASSAYGTSGGYNEQFF. V is TRBV5-1 and J is TRBJ2-1; 15 bases are a match to TRBD2. V was clipped by 4 bases and J by 4 bases; unmatched bases: 6. The V gene's germline CDR1 is SGHRS and CDR2 YFSETQ. The CDR3 is 17 residues long. The whole variable domain, filled in from reference TRBV5-1 and TRBJ2-1, reads KAGVTQTPRYLIKTRGQQVTLSCSPISGHRSVSWYQQTPGQGLQFLFEYFSETQRNKGNFPGRFSGRQFSNSRSEMNVSTLELGDSALYLCASSAYGTSGGYNEQFFGPGTRLTVL.

This clone was counted at least ten times. This chain uses TRBV18 with TRBJ1-1; D uncertain. Germline loops: CDR1 KGHSH, CDR2 LQKENI. This CDR3 has 14 amino acids. Trimming took off 2 bases at V and 1 base at J, with 8 bases between the two ends. CDR3 loop: CASSPYHRNTEAFF. In nucleotides, the CDR3 is TGTGCCAGCTCACCATACCACAGGAACACTGAAGCTTTCTTT.

This clone was counted ten times or more. A junction end diverges from the germline sequence, so it may reflect a read error. This rearrangement joins TRBV3-1 to TRBJ2-7, with 8 bases fitting TRBD1. The germline gives CDR1 LGHDT, CDR2 YNNKEL (reference sequence). This CDR3 is built from 16 residues. Written as DNA, the CDR3 is TGTACCAGCAGCCAGCCGGGGAAGACAGGGGCCTACGAGCAGTACTTC. Protein: CTSSQPGKTGAYEQYF.

This clone was counted a few times. This sequence joins TRBV6-1 and TRBJ2-7, with 8 bases fitting TRBD2. The CDR3 extends over 13 amino acids. V shed 6 bases and J 9 bases; nucleotides not matched to a gene: 10. CDR1 is MNHNS and CDR2 is SASEGT in the germline V gene. The CDR3 region is CASSATSGSGQYF. The CDR3 region has the DNA TGTGCCAGCAGCGCAACTAGCGGTTCTGGGCAGTACTTC.

The chain couples TRBV20-1 to TRBJ1-2; TRBD1 agrees at 7 bases. The germline gives CDR1 DFQATT, CDR2 SNEGSKA (reference sequence). The V gene end was trimmed by 2 bases and the J gene end by 7 bases; junction bases not matched to a gene: 7. The CDR3 has 13 amino acids. The CDR3 loop is CSARSRGQGGYTF. CDR3 bases: TGCAGTGCTAGAAGTAGGGGGCAGGGTGGCTACACCTTC.

This clone was counted at least ten times. V is TRBV7-9 and J is TRBJ2-1, with 9 positions matching TRBD1. V was pared by 1 base and J by 6 bases, with 4 bases of the junction left unmatched. CDR3 size: 15 residues. CDR1 and CDR2 from the germline V gene are SEHNR and FQNEAQ (reference sequence). CDR3 nucleotides: TGTGCCAGCAGCTTAGGTTCGACAGGGGGCAATGAGCAGTTCTTC. Residues: CASSLGSTGGNEQFF.

This clone was recorded at least ten times. The chain employs TRBV5-4 and TRBJ1-2; D perhaps matches TRBD1 (5 bases). Per the germline V gene, CDR1 is SGHNT and CDR2 is YYREEE (reference sequence). This CDR3 region has 13 residues. Deletions cut 2 bases from V and 5 bases from J, with 10 bases between. CDR3 DNA: TGTGCCAGCAGCTTATTCCAGGGTTATGGCTACACCTTC. This sequence encodes CASSLFQGYGYTF. The whole variable domain, remainder taken from reference TRBV5-4 and TRBJ1-2, is ETGVTQSPTHLIKTRGQQVTLRCSSQSGHNTVSWYQQALGQGPQFIFQYYREEENGRGNFPPRFSGLQFPNYSSELNVNALELDDSALYLCASSLFQGYGYTFGSGTRLTVV.

This clone has a count of ten or more. The chain recombines TRBV25-1 with TRBJ2-7; D may be TRBD1 or TRBD2 (5 bases each). CDR1 is MGHDK and CDR2 is SYGVNS in the germline V gene. The CDR3 covers 15 residues. Trimming cost V 0 bases and J 2 bases, with 11 bases left between them. CDR3 nucleotides: TGTGCCAGCAGTGAATACAAGGGACCCACCTACGAGCAGTACTTC. Protein product: CASSEYKGPTYEQYF.

Remarks on this clone: A much larger clone lies a single base off, so this may be a read error. At the DNA level, this CDR3 is encoded by other sequences in the same sample as well. The V call is TRBV20-1, the J call TRBJ2-7; 8 nucleotides align to TRBD2. CDR1 and CDR2 from the germline V gene are DFQATT and SNEGSKA (reference sequence). The CDR3 loop spans 11 amino acids. The trim removed 6 bases at V and 7 bases at J, leaving 5 bases unmatched. CDR3 residues: CSASGSGEQYF. CDR3 bases: TGCAGTGCAAGCGGGAGTGGGGAGCAGTACTTC.

This clone was counted many times. The chain has TRBV9 and TRBJ1-1; D unresolved. Germline V CDR1 and CDR2: SGDLS, YYNGEE. The germline V and J ends were trimmed by 0 bases and 1 base, with 4 bases remaining between them. CDR3 length equals 13 residues. The CDR3 reads CASSVGPNTEAFF. For the CDR3, the DNA is TGTGCCAGCAGCGTAGGCCCGAACACTGAAGCTTTCTTT.

At least ten counts were recorded for this clone. V gene TRBV24-1 combines with J gene TRBJ2-1; the D call may be TRBD1 or TRBD2 (5 bases each). From germline, CDR1 is KGHDR and CDR2 SFDVKD. V dropped 4 bases and J dropped 0 bases, with 12 bases sitting between them. The CDR3 consists of 16 residues. CDR3 loop: CATSDPGRSSYNEQFF. The CDR3 nucleotides are TGTGCCACCAGTGACCCGGGACGGAGCTCCTACAATGAGCAGTTCTTC.

In this sample, this clone turned up many times. The rearrangement uses TRBV7-3 and TRBJ1-6; D call uncertain. Germline V CDR1 and CDR2: SGHTA, FQGTGA. The CDR3 is 15 residues long. The V and J ends lost 2 bases and 10 bases respectively, with 15 bases between them. CDR3 in amino acids: CASSLESSGSSPLHF. The CDR3 coding sequence is TGTGCCAGCAGCTTAGAAAGTTCGGGGAGCTCACCCCTCCACTTT.

This clone occurred many times. This chain links TRBV28 with TRBJ2-1, with D perhaps TRBD1 (5 bases). Trimming took off 7 bases at V and 4 bases at J, with 17 bases between the two ends. The germline CDR1 and CDR2 sequences are MDHEN and SYDVKM. CDR3 length: 15 residues. The DNA for the CDR3 is TGTGCCAGCACGACCTACAGGTCAAAATACAATGAGCAGTTCTTC. The encoded protein is CASTTYRSKYNEQFF.

Ten or more counts support this clone. This chain connects TRBV6-1 to TRBJ2-7; D may match TRBD1 or TRBD2 (6 bases each). This CDR3 has 13 residues. Germline values: CDR1 MNHNS, CDR2 SASEGT. The V and J ends lost 8 bases and 3 bases respectively, with 14 bases between them. CDR3 amino acids: CASEEGQNYEQYF. CDR3 DNA: TGTGCCAGCGAGGAGGGACAAAACTACGAGCAGTACTTC.

The J gene is TRBJ2-2, the V gene TRBV7-2; TRBD2 aligns across 14 bases. This CDR3 is 18 amino acids long. J was trimmed by 1 base and V by 0 bases; bases with no gene match: 1. Germline V gene lookup returns CDR1 SGHTA and CDR2 FQGNSA. The CDR3 is CASSLAGLAGVNTGELFF. For the CDR3, the DNA is TGTGCCAGCAGCTTAGCGGGACTAGCGGGGGTGAACACCGGGGAGCTGTTTTTT.

V usage is TRBV5-1 and J usage is TRBJ2-6; D possibly uses TRBD1 or TRBD2 (5 bases each). The CDR3 has 17 amino acids. Trimming pared 3 bases from V and 4 bases from J, leaving 17 bases between. The germline gives CDR1 SGHRS, CDR2 YFSETQ. In nucleotides, the CDR3 is TGCGCCAGCAGCTCCCTCTTGGGGGAATCGGGGGCCAACGTCCTGACTTTC. It encodes CASSSLLGESGANVLTF.

This clone was seen ten or more times. Other DNA variants within this sample encode the same CDR3. The chain links TRBV5-4 to TRBJ1-5, with D perhaps TRBD1 (6 bases). Trimming took off 2 bases at V and 7 bases at J, with 13 bases between the two ends. Germline lookup yields CDR1 SGHNT and CDR2 YYREEE (reference sequence). The CDR3 sequence is 14 residues long. CDR3 DNA sequence: TGTGCCAGCAGCTTCTGGGGGGCTGGACAGCCCCAGCATTTT. Protein: CASSFWGAGQPQHF. Based on the CDR3 plus reference TRBV5-4 and TRBJ1-5, the full variable domain is ETGVTQSPTHLIKTRGQQVTLRCSSQSGHNTVSWYQQALGQGPQFIFQYYREEENGRGNFPPRFSGLQFPNYSSELNVNALELDDSALYLCASSFWGAGQPQHFGDGTRLSIL.

This clone was counted ten times or more. This rearrangement joins TRBV19 to TRBJ2-7; the match to TRBD2 covers 7 bases. This CDR3 region has 15 residues. V lost 6 bases, J lost 2 bases, and 10 bases stayed unmatched. Germline CDR1 is LNHDA and CDR2 is SQIVND (reference sequence). This chain's CDR3 is CASSAPGRGTYEQYF. DNA for the CDR3: TGTGCCAGTAGCGCCCCGGGGCGGGGGACCTACGAGCAGTACTTC.

V and J are TRBV7-9 and TRBJ1-1; D gene uncertain. V was trimmed by 7 bases and J by 1 base, leaving 10 bases between them. This CDR3 has 13 amino acids. From germline, CDR1 is SEHNR and CDR2 FQNEAQ (reference sequence). The DNA of the CDR3 is TGTGCCAGCACCTCGAATCGGAACACTGAAGCTTTCTTT. Protein: CASTSNRNTEAFF.

This sequence joins TRBV5-1 and TRBJ2-3; 13 nucleotides line up with TRBD2. The CDR3 extends over 17 amino acids. The germline gives CDR1 SGHRS, CDR2 YFSETQ. V lost 5 bases to trimming and J lost 2 bases; unmatched junction nucleotides: 8. In nucleotides, the CDR3 is TGCGCCAGCAGACGCACGGGACTAGCGGGACCCACAGATACGCAGTATTTT. It codes for CASRRTGLAGPTDTQYF.

Ten or more counts support this clone. The gene calls are TRBV6-1 and TRBJ2-1; no clear D gene. CDR1 is MNHNS, CDR2 SASEGT, per germline. The V gene lost 6 bases and the J gene lost 3 bases, with 6 bases spanning the gap. This CDR3 comprises 12 residues. The CDR3 loop is CASSSDYNEQFF. The CDR3, as DNA: TGTGCCAGCAGCTCGGACTACAATGAGCAGTTCTTC.

This clone was seen more than once but under ten times. The chain is built from TRBV12-3 or TRBV12-4 and TRBJ2-2, with TRBD1 as a possible D gene (5 bases). The CDR3 is made up of 16 amino acids. The V and J ends lost 1 base and 9 bases respectively, with 18 bases between them. CDR3 in DNA: TGTGCCAGCAGTTTAGATGCATGGGGCCTTTCCTGGGAGCTGTTTTTT. Translating gives CASSLDAWGLSWELFF.

This clone has at least ten counts. This sequence joins TRBV5-1 and TRBJ2-7; 8 nucleotides line up with TRBD1. The CDR3 consists of 15 residues. Unmatched junction bases numbered 9, after V lost 7 bases and J lost 0 bases. The germline V gene has CDR1 SGHRS and CDR2 YFSETQ. In nucleotides, the CDR3 is TGCGCCAGCGGTCCGGGACAGGCCCGCTCCTACGAGCAGTACTTC. Translation: CASGPGQARSYEQYF.

There are many counts of this clone. The chain carries TRBV7-9 and TRBJ2-2; the D is unclear. Looked up from germline, CDR1 is SEHNR and CDR2 is FQNEAQ (reference sequence). CDR3 size: 12 residues. Trimming pared 3 bases from V and 7 bases from J, leaving 6 bases between. CDR3 sequence (DNA): TGTGCCAGCAGCTTCGGTGGCGGGGAGCTGTTTTTT. The encoded protein is CASSFGGGELFF.